This T cell receptor (beta chain) stems from a study of shared clonotypes between healthy human individuals. The wider study: Three plates were used per donor for CD4 naive, three for CD4 memory, two for CD8 naive and one for CD8 memory.

Naive-designated CD8 cells lacked CD45RO, were positively enriched for CCR7, and omitted terminally differentiated effector memory CD45RA+ cells. Using immunoSEQ multiplex PCR, the repertoire was profiled, and TCRdb retains in-frame clones only, with some absent. The table has some 2,100,000 clones, 85% to 95% seen once; the top ten hold approximately 1.7%. Germline-derived CDR1 and CDR2 are MDHEN and SYDVKM. This CDR3 comprises 18 residues. V lost 6 bases and J 0 bases, leaving 24 bases between the germline ends. This chain joins TRBV28 and TRBJ2-7, with D tentatively TRBD1 (6 bases). The sequence was obtained from a man aged 18 to 29 in good health. Some clones in this sample may be carry-over from other donors' samples. The specimen was naive CD8+ T cells from PBMCs. The chain's CDR3 is CASSPLLGTQSLSYEQYF. CDR3 DNA: TGTGCCAGCAGCCCCCTTCTGGGGACACAATCCCTCTCCTACGAGCAGTACTTC.